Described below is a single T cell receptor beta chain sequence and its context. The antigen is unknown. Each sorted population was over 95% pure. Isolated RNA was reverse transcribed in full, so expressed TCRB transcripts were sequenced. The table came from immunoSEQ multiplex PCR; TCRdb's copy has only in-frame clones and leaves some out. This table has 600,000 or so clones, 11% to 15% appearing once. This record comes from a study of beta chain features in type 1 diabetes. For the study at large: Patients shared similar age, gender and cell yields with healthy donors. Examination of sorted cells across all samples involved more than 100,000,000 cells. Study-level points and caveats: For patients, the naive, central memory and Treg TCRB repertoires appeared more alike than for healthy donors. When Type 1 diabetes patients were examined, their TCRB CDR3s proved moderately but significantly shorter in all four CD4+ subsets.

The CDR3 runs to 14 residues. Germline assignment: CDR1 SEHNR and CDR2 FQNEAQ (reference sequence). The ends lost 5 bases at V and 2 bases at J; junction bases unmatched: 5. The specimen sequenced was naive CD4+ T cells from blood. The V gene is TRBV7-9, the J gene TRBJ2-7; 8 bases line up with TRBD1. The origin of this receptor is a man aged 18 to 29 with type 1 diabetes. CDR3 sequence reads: CASSHRTGTYEQYF. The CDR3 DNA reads TGTGCCAGCAGCCATCGGACAGGGACCTACGAGCAGTACTTC.